This T cell receptor beta chain was obtained from a study of T cell responses to AZD1222 COVID-19 vaccine. Deletions cut 1 base from V and 2 bases from J, with 11 bases between. The CDR3 extends over 15 amino acids. Per germline, CDR1 MGHRA and CDR2 YSYEKL. This clone has just one count. Here immunoSEQ multiplex PCR was the method, and the copy in TCRdb shows in-frame clones only, minus some. The data hold 95,000 to 100,000 clones, with 80% to 90% observed a single time. V is TRBV4-1 and J is TRBJ1-1; D gene uncertain. The TCR originated in an adult who received the AZD1222 COVID-19 vaccine. The source material was peripheral blood, sampled 28 days after the second AZD1222 dose. In nucleotides, the CDR3 is TGCGCCAGCAGCCAAGGAGCTCAGATAAACACTGAAGCTTTCTTT. It encodes CASSQGAQINTEAFF.